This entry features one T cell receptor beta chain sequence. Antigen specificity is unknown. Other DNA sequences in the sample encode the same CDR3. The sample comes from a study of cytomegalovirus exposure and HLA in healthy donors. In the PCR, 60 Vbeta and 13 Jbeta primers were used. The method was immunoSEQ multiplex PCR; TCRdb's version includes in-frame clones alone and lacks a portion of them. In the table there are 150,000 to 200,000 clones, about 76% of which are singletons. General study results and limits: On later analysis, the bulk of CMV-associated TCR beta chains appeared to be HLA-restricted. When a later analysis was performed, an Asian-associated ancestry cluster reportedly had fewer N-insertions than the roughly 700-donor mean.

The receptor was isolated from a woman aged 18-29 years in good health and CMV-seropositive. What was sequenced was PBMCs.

The CDR3 sequence: CASNRGGTEAFF. In nucleotides, the CDR3 is TGTGCCAGCAATAGAGGGGGCACTGAAGCTTTCTTT. The chain combines TRBV6-5 with TRBJ1-1; the D gene is possibly TRBD1 (6 bases). The CDR3 consists of 12 residues. V lost 7 bases and J 4 bases, leaving 10 bases between the germline ends. The germline CDR1 and CDR2 sequences are MNHEY and SVGAGI.